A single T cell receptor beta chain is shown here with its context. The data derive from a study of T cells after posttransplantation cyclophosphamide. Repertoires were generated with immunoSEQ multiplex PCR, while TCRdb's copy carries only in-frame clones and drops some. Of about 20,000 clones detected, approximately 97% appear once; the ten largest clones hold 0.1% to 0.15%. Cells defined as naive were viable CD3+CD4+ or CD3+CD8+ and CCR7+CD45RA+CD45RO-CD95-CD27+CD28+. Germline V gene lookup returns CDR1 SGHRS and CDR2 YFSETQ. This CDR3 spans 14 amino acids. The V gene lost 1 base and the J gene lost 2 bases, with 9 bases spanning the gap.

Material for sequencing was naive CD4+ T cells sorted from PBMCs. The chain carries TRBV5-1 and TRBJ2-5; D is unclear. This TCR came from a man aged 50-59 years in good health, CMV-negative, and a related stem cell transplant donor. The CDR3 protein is CASSLWLQQETQYF. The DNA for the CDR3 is TGCGCCAGCAGCTTGTGGCTCCAGCAAGAGACCCAGTACTTC.